These T cell receptor beta chains were read from a single sample in a study of cytomegalovirus exposure and HLA in healthy donors. Profiled with immunoSEQ multiplex PCR; TCRdb holds only in-frame clones, not every one. The repertoire has about 180,000 clones, over 80% of them found once; the top ten carry 1.5% to 1.7%. The specimen sequenced was PBMCs. Receptors originate from a man in his forties in good health and CMV-seronegative. CDR3s include the opening cysteine and the closing phenylalanine or tryptophan. Fields, in order: clone size, V gene, D gene, J gene, CDR3 protein, CDR3 DNA. D genes are given only for firm matches. For some rows the clone size is stated as once, few or many, or as a class when expanded; others skip it.

clone_size: -
v_call: TRBV6-5
d_call: TRBD1
j_call: TRBJ2-5
cdr3_aa: CASGGSGTGAGTQYF
cdr3_nt: TGTGCCAGCGGGGGATCCGGGACAGGGGCAGGGACCCAGTACTTC

clone_size: -
v_call: TRBV18
d_call: -
j_call: TRBJ2-7
cdr3_aa: CASSPPGSSYEQYF
cdr3_nt: TGTGCCAGCTCACCTCCTGGCAGCTCCTACGAGCAGTACTTC

clone_size: -
v_call: TRBV11-1
d_call: -
j_call: TRBJ1-6
cdr3_aa: CASSFPTGRNSPLHF
cdr3_nt: TGTGCCAGCAGCTTTCCGACAGGTCGGAATTCACCCCTCCACTTT

clone_size: -
v_call: TRBV18
d_call: -
j_call: TRBJ1-4
cdr3_aa: CASSPPGARGEKLFF
cdr3_nt: TGTGCCAGCTCACCACCAGGGGCGCGCGGTGAAAAACTGTTTTTT

clone_size: -
v_call: TRBV6-6
d_call: -
j_call: TRBJ2-7
cdr3_aa: CASSYDRSSSYEQYF
cdr3_nt: TGTGCCAGCAGTTACGACAGGAGCAGCTCCTACGAGCAGTACTTC

clone_size: -
v_call: TRBV2
d_call: -
j_call: TRBJ1-1
cdr3_aa: CASSDDRNTEAFF
cdr3_nt: TGTGCCAGCAGCGATGACAGGAACACTGAAGCTTTCTTT

clone_size: -
v_call: TRBV7-2
d_call: TRBD1
j_call: TRBJ1-6
cdr3_aa: CASSLDRGDSPLHF
cdr3_nt: TGTGCCAGCAGCTTGGACAGGGGTGACTCACCCCTCCACTTT

clone_size: -
v_call: TRBV6-1
d_call: TRBD2
j_call: TRBJ2-2
cdr3_aa: CASSGPSGRYGELFF
cdr3_nt: TGTGCCAGCAGTGGCCCCAGCGGGAGGTACGGGGAGCTGTTTTTT

clone_size: -
v_call: TRBV27
d_call: TRBD2
j_call: TRBJ2-7
cdr3_aa: CASSFRAGGEQYF
cdr3_nt: TGTGCCAGCAGTTTTCGGGCGGGGGGCGAGCAGTACTTC

clone_size: -
v_call: TRBV6-1
d_call: TRBD1
j_call: TRBJ2-1
cdr3_aa: CASSEARQGSYNEQFF
cdr3_nt: TGTGCCAGCAGTGAAGCTAGACAGGGTTCCTACAATGAGCAGTTCTTC

clone_size: -
v_call: TRBV14
d_call: -
j_call: TRBJ1-2
cdr3_aa: CASSQATALELNYGYTF
cdr3_nt: TGTGCCAGCAGCCAAGCTACCGCTCTGGAGCTGAACTATGGCTACACCTTC

clone_size: -
v_call: TRBV5-4
d_call: TRBD1
j_call: TRBJ2-2
cdr3_aa: CASSRTGRGTGELFF
cdr3_nt: TGTGCCAGCAGCCGGACAGGGAGAGGCACCGGGGAGCTGTTTTTT

clone_size: once
v_call: TRBV12-5
d_call: -
j_call: TRBJ2-3
cdr3_aa: CASGASGGITDTQYF
cdr3_nt: TGTGCTAGTGGAGCCTCTGGGGGCATCACAGATACGCAGTATTTT

clone_size: -
v_call: TRBV6-5
d_call: -
j_call: TRBJ1-1
cdr3_aa: CASRRQSYTEAFF
cdr3_nt: TGTGCCAGCAGAAGACAGTCCTACACTGAAGCTTTCTTT

clone_size: -
v_call: TRBV14
d_call: -
j_call: TRBJ2-1
cdr3_aa: CASSQGWGVSSYNEQFF
cdr3_nt: TGTGCCAGCAGCCAAGGGTGGGGGGTAAGCTCCTACAATGAGCAGTTCTTC

clone_size: -
v_call: TRBV2
d_call: -
j_call: TRBJ2-6
cdr3_aa: CASRETESSGANVLTF
cdr3_nt: TGTGCCAGCAGGGAGACAGAGAGCTCTGGGGCCAACGTCCTGACTTTC

clone_size: -
v_call: TRBV28
d_call: -
j_call: TRBJ2-5
cdr3_aa: CASSIQETQYF
cdr3_nt: TGTGCCAGCAGTATACAAGAGACCCAGTACTTC

clone_size: -
v_call: TRBV14
d_call: -
j_call: TRBJ2-7
cdr3_aa: CASSQQGYEQYF
cdr3_nt: TGTGCCAGCAGCCAACAGGGTTACGAGCAGTACTTC

clone_size: once
v_call: TRBV7-2
d_call: -
j_call: TRBJ2-2
cdr3_aa: CASSFGNPGAGELFF
cdr3_nt: TGTGCCAGCAGCTTTGGTAACCCTGGAGCCGGGGAGCTGTTTTTT

clone_size: -
v_call: TRBV28
d_call: -
j_call: TRBJ1-1
cdr3_aa: CASSLGGAGGTTEAFF
cdr3_nt: TGTGCCAGCAGTTTGGGGGGGGCGGGCGGGACCACTGAAGCTTTCTTT

clone_size: -
v_call: TRBV19
d_call: TRBD2
j_call: TRBJ2-5
cdr3_aa: CASRPTRSSGASQETQYF
cdr3_nt: TGTGCCAGTAGACCAACGAGGTCCAGCGGGGCTTCCCAAGAGACCCAGTACTTC

clone_size: -
v_call: TRBV9
d_call: -
j_call: TRBJ2-3
cdr3_aa: CASSVEPADFSTDTQYF
cdr3_nt: TGTGCCAGCAGCGTAGAACCGGCGGATTTTTCGACAGATACGCAGTATTTT

clone_size: -
v_call: TRBV28
d_call: -
j_call: TRBJ1-2
cdr3_aa: CASSLREGYTF
cdr3_nt: TGTGCCAGCAGTTTAAGGGAGGGCTACACCTTC

clone_size: -
v_call: TRBV5-1
d_call: -
j_call: TRBJ2-3
cdr3_aa: CASSLGLEYTDTQYF
cdr3_nt: TGCGCCAGCAGCTTGGGGCTAGAATACACAGATACGCAGTATTTT

clone_size: few
v_call: TRBV29-1
d_call: -
j_call: TRBJ1-2
cdr3_aa: CSVDSRGNYGYTF
cdr3_nt: TGCAGCGTTGATTCCCGGGGGAACTATGGCTACACCTTC

clone_size: -
v_call: TRBV5-6
d_call: -
j_call: TRBJ1-5
cdr3_aa: CASSLMAGLNQPQHF
cdr3_nt: TGTGCCAGCAGCCTAATGGCAGGGCTCAATCAGCCCCAGCATTTT